Below are 17 T cell receptor beta chains sequenced from a single sample in a study of blood T cell repertoires in COVID-19. Assay: immunoSEQ multiplex PCR; the TCRdb copy retains only in-frame clones and omits some. The sample consists of a few hundred thousand clones, 75% to 90% of them appearing once. The specimen was peripheral blood. These receptors were collected from a woman aged 25 to 39 with active or convalescent COVID-19.

This chain links TRBV5-5 with TRBJ1-6; unclear D gene. Trimming stripped 0 bases from V and 7 bases from J, with 11 bases between. Germline CDR1 and CDR2: SGHKS and YYEKEE (reference sequence). CDR3 length equals 15 residues. The CDR3 here is CASSLDGMNNSPLHF. The CDR3 bases are TGTGCCAGCAGCTTGGACGGGATGAACAATTCACCCCTCCACTTT.

This clone was observed at least ten times. The identical CDR3 is also encoded by other nucleotide sequences in the sample. V is TRBV29-1 and J is TRBJ1-5; D might be TRBD1 (5 bases). The CDR3 is made up of 14 amino acids. Germline V gives CDR1 SQVTM, CDR2 ANQGSEA. Trimming took 4 bases from V and 0 from J, leaving 10 bases between them. The CDR3 DNA reads as TGCAGCGTTGCCACAGGAAATAGCAATCAGCCCCAGCATTTT. It translates to CSVATGNSNQPQHF.

This sequence joins TRBV12-1 and TRBJ2-7; the DNA was not compared with TRBD2, the D call given in the table. TRBV12-1 is described as a pseudogene. The CDR3 consists of 17 residues. The CDR3 loop is CASSSHSGAGEGYEQYF. CDR3 sequence (DNA): TGTGCCAGCAGCTCCCACTCGGGAGCGGGGGAGGGCTACGAGCAGTACTTC.

This clone was recorded many times. The rearrangement uses TRBV18 and TRBJ1-3, with a tentative D call TRBD1 (5 bases). This CDR3 is 13 amino acids long. Trimming pared 6 bases from V and 6 bases from J, leaving 12 bases between. CDR1 and CDR2 (germline): KGHSH, LQKENI. This CDR3 reads CASSHPGLNTIYF. CDR3 bases: TGTGCCAGCTCTCATCCGGGACTAAACACCATATATTTT.

The V and J genes are TRBV28 and TRBJ2-2; D remains unclear. V shed 2 bases and J shed 4 bases, with 14 bases lying between them. The germline gives CDR1 MDHEN, CDR2 SYDVKM. The CDR3 runs 16 residues. CDR3 nucleotides: TGTGCCAGCAGTTTAAGTCGCGGCGTAGGCACCGGGGAGCTGTTTTTT. It yields the protein CASSLSRGVGTGELFF.

The CDR3 spells CASSHLFTGASNYGYTF. The CDR3 region has the DNA TGTGCCAGCAGCCACCTATTTACAGGGGCTTCTAACTATGGCTACACCTTC. The chain has TRBV3-1 (or the pseudogene TRBV3-2) and TRBJ1-2; 7 bases map to TRBD1. This CDR3 is built from 17 residues. J lost 0 bases, V lost 3 bases, and 10 bases had no gene match. The germline CDR1 and CDR2 sequences are LGHDT and YNNKEL (reference sequence).

V and J are TRBV7-2 and TRBJ1-1, with 12 bases matching TRBD1. Trimming removed 5 bases from V and 11 bases from J; junction bases left unmatched: 6. The CDR3 spans 13 residues. Looked up from germline, CDR1 is SGHTA and CDR2 is FQGNSA. This CDR3 reads CASSRDRGLDAFF. DNA of the CDR3: TGTGCCAGCAGCCGGGACAGGGGGCTGGATGCTTTCTTT.

This chain links TRBV27 with TRBJ2-7, with 8 bases identical to TRBD2. The CDR3 contains 17 residues. After removal of 3 bases from V and 0 bases from J, the junction contained 10 bases not matched to a gene. Germline V lookup: CDR1 MNHEY, CDR2 SMNVEV (reference sequence). CDR3 sequence reads: CASSFRSSGAYSYEQYF. The CDR3 DNA follows: TGTGCCAGCAGTTTTCGTAGTAGCGGGGCGTACTCCTACGAGCAGTACTTC.

The gene calls are TRBV24-1 and TRBJ1-1, with D possibly TRBD1 on 5 matching bases. The V end lost 10 bases, the J end lost 6 bases, and 14 bases lay between the germline ends. In germline, CDR1 is KGHDR, CDR2 SFDVKD. This CDR3 has 12 residues. CDR3 in amino acids: CATSAGSAEAFF. CDR3 bases: TGTGCCACTTCCGCAGGGTCGGCTGAAGCTTTCTTT.

The chain combines TRBV7-8 with TRBJ1-1; no clear D. This CDR3 contains 14 residues. V gave up 5 bases and J gave up 1 base, with 11 bases separating them. CDR1 SGHVS and CDR2 FQNEAQ come from the germline V gene. The CDR3 region is CASSPAGRNTEAFF. The CDR3 DNA sequence: TGTGCCAGCAGCCCGGCGGGGAGGAACACTGAAGCTTTCTTT.

The chain employs TRBV19 and TRBJ1-2, with 10 positions matching TRBD1. CDR3 length: 16 amino acids. Unmatched junction bases numbered 9, after V lost 5 bases and J lost 3 bases. CDR1 and CDR2 (germline): LNHDA, SQIVND (reference sequence). CDR3 sequence: CASSLSPGTGDYGYTF. CDR3 nucleotide sequence: TGTGCCAGTAGTCTCTCTCCCGGGACAGGGGACTATGGCTACACCTTC.

The gene calls are TRBV9 and TRBJ1-4, with TRBD1 as a possible D gene (5 bases). V lost 4 bases and J 8 bases, leaving 18 bases between the germline ends. This CDR3 is 15 amino acids long. Germline-derived CDR1 and CDR2 are SGDLS and YYNGEE. The CDR3 protein is CASSPSHGGGEKLFF. CDR3 coding DNA: TGTGCCAGCAGCCCATCCCATGGGGGAGGGGAAAAACTGTTTTTT.

The gene calls are TRBV3-1 (or the pseudogene TRBV3-2) and TRBJ1-5; 7 bases align to TRBD1. The CDR3 length is 16 residues. V shed 3 bases and J 4 bases; nucleotides not matched to a gene: 9. CDR1 is LGHDT and CDR2 is YNNKEL in the germline V gene (reference sequence). CDR3 DNA sequence: TGTGCCAGCAGCCACCTCAGACAGGGCAGAAATCAGCCCCAGCATTTT. Translated: CASSHLRQGRNQPQHF.

This clone was seen a single time. V usage is TRBV5-1 and J usage is TRBJ1-1; a possible D gene is TRBD1 (5 bases). The CDR3 spans 14 residues. CDR1 is SGHRS and CDR2 is YFSETQ in the germline V gene. The V gene lost 4 bases and the J gene lost 5 bases, with 15 bases spanning the gap. In DNA, the CDR3 is TGCGCCAGCAGCCCGAAGGAGGGGTGGACTGAAGCTTTCTTT. Protein sequence: CASSPKEGWTEAFF.

V usage is TRBV20-1 and J usage is TRBJ1-6; TRBD1 aligns across 9 bases. Germline CDR1 reads DFQATT; CDR2 reads SNEGSKA (reference sequence). There are 15 residues in the CDR3. V trimming: 3 bases; J trimming: 4 bases; junction bases outside the gene matches: 4. Written as DNA, the CDR3 is TGCAGTGCTAGTCTCGGACAGGGGTATAATTCACCCCTCCACTTT. Its protein product is CSASLGQGYNSPLHF.

The chain carries TRBV3-1 (or the pseudogene TRBV3-2) and TRBJ1-5; 7 nucleotides match TRBD1. Losses at the gene ends were 3 bases for V and 5 bases for J; bases not matched to a gene: 4. Germline CDR1 LGHDT, CDR2 YNNKEL (reference sequence). This CDR3 has 14 amino acids. Here the CDR3 DNA reads TGTGCCAGCAGCCAGGTCGGGACAGATCAGCCCCAGCATTTT. Translating it yields CASSQVGTDQPQHF.

The chain uses TRBV28 and TRBJ2-1; D is possibly TRBD1 (5 bases). V was pared by 7 bases and J by 11 bases, with 21 bases between. CDR1 and CDR2 from the germline V gene are MDHEN and SYDVKM. CDR3 length equals 14 residues. The CDR3 bases are TGTGCCAGCACCCCCTGGGGCAGACCCCCGCAGCAGTTCTTC. Translated, it gives CASTPWGRPPQQFF.